This T cell receptor (beta chain) was captured in a study of OX40 agonist ivuxolimab in advanced cancers. Overall study findings and caveats: Averaged across samples, CD8+ T cells carried more expanded clones than CD4+ did. People who partly responded at 0.1-3.0 mg/kg had some of the least clonal expansion seen.

To note about this clone: Its antigen is not identified.

V lost 2 bases, J lost 1 base, and 12 bases lay in between. Looked up from germline, CDR1 is MNHEY and CDR2 is SMNVEV (reference sequence). The CDR3 extends over 15 amino acids. Exclusion of a patient followed from autoimmune disease history or systemic immunosuppression. Clones were sequenced by immunoSEQ multiplex PCR, and TCRdb holds only the in-frame ones, with some missing. This sample has tens of thousands of clones, with approximately 79% found just once. This receptor was taken from an adult with an advanced solid tumor such as melanoma, head and neck, liver or kidney cancer. The sequenced sample was CD4+ or CD8+ T cells sorted from blood, obtained in a trial of the OX40 agonist ivuxolimab. The genes are TRBV27 and TRBJ2-7, with D possibly TRBD2 on 5 matching bases. CDR3 amino acids: CASSLGRARSYEQYF. Written as DNA, the CDR3 is TGTGCCAGCAGTTTAGGGAGAGCCCGTTCCTACGAGCAGTACTTC.